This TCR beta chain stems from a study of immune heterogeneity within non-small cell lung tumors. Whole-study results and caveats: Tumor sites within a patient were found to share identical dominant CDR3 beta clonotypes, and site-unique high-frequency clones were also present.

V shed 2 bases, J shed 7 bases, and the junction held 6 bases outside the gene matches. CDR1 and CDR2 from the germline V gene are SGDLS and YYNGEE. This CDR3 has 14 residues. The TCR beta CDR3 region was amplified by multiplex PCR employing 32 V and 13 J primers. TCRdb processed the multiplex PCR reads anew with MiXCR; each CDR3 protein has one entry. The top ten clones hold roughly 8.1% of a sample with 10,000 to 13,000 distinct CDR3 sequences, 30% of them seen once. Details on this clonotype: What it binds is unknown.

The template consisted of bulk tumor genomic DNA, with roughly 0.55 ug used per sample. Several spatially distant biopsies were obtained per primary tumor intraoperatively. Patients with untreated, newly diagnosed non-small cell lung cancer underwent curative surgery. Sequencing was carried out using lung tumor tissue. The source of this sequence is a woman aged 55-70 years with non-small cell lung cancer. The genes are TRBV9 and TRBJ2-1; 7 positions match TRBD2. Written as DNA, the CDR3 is TGTGCCAGCAGCGTGGGGGACTACATAAATGAGCAGTTCTTC. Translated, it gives CASSVGDYINEQFF.